This TCR beta chain was profiled in a study of type 1 and type 2 diabetes patients. This clonotype was seen just once. The PCR template was genomic DNA. The TCR beta CDR3 region was amplified using 30 forward and 13 reverse primers. TCRdb reprocessed the multiplex PCR reads via MiXCR and lists one record per CDR3 protein. The sample records 250,000 to 300,000 distinct CDR3 sequences, roughly 50% being singletons. Per germline, CDR1 SGHNT and CDR2 YYREEE (reference sequence). The CDR3 is 13 amino acids. Trimming stripped 4 bases from V and 4 bases from J, with 10 bases between. Sequencing was carried out using peripheral blood mononuclear cells (PBMCs). The TCR comes from a man between 18 and 29 years old with type 2 diabetes. The chain couples TRBV5-4 to TRBJ2-3, with D unclear. CDR3 bases: TGTGCCAGCAGCACAGCCGCCGCAGATACGCAGTATTTT. It translates to CASSTAAADTQYF.